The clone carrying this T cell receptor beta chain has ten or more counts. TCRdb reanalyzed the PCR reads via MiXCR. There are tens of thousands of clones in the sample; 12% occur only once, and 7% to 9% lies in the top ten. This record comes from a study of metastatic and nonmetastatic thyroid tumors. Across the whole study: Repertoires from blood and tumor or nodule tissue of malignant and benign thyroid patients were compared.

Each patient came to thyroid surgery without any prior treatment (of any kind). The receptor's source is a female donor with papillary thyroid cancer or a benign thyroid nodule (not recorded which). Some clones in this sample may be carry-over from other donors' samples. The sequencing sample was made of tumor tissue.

CDR3 bases: TGCGCCAGCAGCCAGACAGGGGGGTATCAGCCCCAGCATTTT. Its translation is CASSQTGGYQPQHF. This rearrangement joins TRBV4-1 to TRBJ1-5, with TRBD1 matching 9 bases. Germline-derived CDR1 and CDR2 are MGHRA and YSYEKL. The CDR3 consists of 14 residues. V shed 3 bases, J shed 5 bases, and the junction held 2 bases outside the gene matches.